The present T cell receptor beta chain was sequenced within a study of T cell changes during pregnancy in multiple sclerosis. In germline, CDR1 is SGHDT, CDR2 YYEEEE. V lost 4 bases, J lost 0 bases, and 9 bases stayed unmatched. The CDR3 is 16 residues long. This table comes from immunoSEQ multiplex PCR, and its TCRdb copy is limited to in-frame clones, with some not included. This table holds 40,000 or so clones, 75% to 90% found once. This clone was counted once. The sequence came from a female donor with multiple sclerosis, enrolled in a pregnancy study. This chain links TRBV5-6 with TRBJ1-1, with 7 bases fitting TRBD1. The sequences come from CD4+ T cells from peripheral blood mononuclear cells, collected in the first trimester of pregnancy. DNA of the CDR3: TGTGCCAGCAGCCTCCAAGGGGGCGCCATGAACACTGAAGCTTTCTTT. Protein sequence: CASSLQGGAMNTEAFF.